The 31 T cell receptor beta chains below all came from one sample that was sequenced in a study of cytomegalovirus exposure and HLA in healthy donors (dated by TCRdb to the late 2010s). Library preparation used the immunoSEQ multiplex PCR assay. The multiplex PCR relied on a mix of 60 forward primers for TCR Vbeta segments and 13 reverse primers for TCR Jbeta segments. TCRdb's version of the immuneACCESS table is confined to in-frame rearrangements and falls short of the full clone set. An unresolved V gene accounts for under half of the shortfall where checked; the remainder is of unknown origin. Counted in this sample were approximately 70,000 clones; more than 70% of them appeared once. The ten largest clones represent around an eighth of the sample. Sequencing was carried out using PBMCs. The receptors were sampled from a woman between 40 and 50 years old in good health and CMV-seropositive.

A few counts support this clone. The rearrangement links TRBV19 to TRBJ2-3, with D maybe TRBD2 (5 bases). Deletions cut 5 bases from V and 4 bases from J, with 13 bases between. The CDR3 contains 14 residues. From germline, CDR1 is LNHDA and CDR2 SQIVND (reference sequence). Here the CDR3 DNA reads TGTGCCAGTAGTGTCGGGGTAATTTCAGATACGCAGTATTTT. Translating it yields CASSVGVISDTQYF.

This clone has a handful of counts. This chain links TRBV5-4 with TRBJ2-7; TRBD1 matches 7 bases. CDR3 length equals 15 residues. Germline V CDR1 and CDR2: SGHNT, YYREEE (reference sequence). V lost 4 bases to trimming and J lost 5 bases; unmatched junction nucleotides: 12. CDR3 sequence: CASSTGQEFFHEQYF. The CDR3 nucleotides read TGTGCCAGCAGCACAGGACAGGAATTTTTCCACGAGCAGTACTTC.

The CDR3 reads CASSSPHRGTNTEAFF. The CDR3 bases are TGTGCCAGCAGTTCCCCCCACAGGGGGACAAACACTGAAGCTTTCTTT. V gene TRBV6-5 combines with J gene TRBJ1-1; 8 bases match TRBD1. Trimming cost V 4 bases and J 2 bases; bases outside gene matches: 9. The CDR3 has 16 residues. Germline lookup yields CDR1 MNHEY and CDR2 SVGAGI.

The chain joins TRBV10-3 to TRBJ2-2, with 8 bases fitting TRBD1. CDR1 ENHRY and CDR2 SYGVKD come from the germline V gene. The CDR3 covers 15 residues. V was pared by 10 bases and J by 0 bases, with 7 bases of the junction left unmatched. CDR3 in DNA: TGTGCCACCAGAACAGGGGGTTCGAACACCGGGGAGCTGTTTTTT. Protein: CATRTGGSNTGELFF.

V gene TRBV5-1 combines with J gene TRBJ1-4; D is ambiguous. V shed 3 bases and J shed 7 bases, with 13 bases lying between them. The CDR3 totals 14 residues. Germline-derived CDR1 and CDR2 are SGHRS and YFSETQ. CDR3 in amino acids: CASSSTASSEKLFF. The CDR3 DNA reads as TGCGCCAGCAGCTCGACGGCCTCTAGTGAAAAACTGTTTTTT.

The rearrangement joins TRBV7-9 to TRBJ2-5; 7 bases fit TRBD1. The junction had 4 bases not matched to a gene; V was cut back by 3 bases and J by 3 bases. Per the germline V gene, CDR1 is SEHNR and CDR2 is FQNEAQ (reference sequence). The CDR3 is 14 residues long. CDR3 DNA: TGTGCCAGCAGCTTGGGGACAGAAGAAGAGACCCAGTACTTC. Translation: CASSLGTEEETQYF.

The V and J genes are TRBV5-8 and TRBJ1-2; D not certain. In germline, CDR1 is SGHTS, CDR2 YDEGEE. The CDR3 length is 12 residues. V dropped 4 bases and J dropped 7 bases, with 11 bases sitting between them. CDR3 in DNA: TGTGCCAGCAGCCGCCACGGTGGTGGCTACACCTTC. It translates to CASSRHGGGYTF.

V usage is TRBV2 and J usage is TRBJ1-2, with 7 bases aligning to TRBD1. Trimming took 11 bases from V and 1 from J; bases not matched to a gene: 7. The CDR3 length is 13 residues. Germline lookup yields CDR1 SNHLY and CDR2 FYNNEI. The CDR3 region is CARTGEYNYGYTF. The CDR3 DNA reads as TGTGCCCGGACAGGAGAATATAACTATGGCTACACCTTC.

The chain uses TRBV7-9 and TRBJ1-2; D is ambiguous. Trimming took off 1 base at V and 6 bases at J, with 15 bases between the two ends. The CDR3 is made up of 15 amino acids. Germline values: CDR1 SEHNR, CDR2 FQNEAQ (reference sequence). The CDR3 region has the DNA TGTGCCAGCAGCTTAGAAATTACGGGGTTGGATGGCTACACCTTC. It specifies CASSLEITGLDGYTF.

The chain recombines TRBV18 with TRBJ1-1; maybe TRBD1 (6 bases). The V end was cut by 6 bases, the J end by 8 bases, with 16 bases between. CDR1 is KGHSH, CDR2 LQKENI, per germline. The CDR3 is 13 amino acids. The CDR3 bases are TGTGCCAGCTCGTCAGGACAGAACCAAGAAGCTTTCTTT. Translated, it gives CASSSGQNQEAFF. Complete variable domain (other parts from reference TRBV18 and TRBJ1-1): NAGVMQNPRHLVRRRGQEARLRCSPMKGHSHVYWYRQLPEEGLKFMVYLQKENIIDESGMPKERFSAEFPKEGPSILRIQQVVRGDSAAYFCASSSGQNQEAFFGQGTRLTVV.

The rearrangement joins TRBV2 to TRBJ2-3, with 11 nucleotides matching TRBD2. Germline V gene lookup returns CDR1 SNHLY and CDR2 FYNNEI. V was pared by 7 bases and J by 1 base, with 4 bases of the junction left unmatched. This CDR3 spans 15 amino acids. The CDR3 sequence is CASKLLAGGTDTQYF. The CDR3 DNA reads TGTGCCAGCAAACTACTAGCGGGGGGCACAGATACGCAGTATTTT.

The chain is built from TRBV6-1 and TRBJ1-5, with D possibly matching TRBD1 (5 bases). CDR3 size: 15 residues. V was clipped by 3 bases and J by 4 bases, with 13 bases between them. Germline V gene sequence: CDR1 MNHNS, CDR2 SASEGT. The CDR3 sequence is CASSDNRMNNQPQHF. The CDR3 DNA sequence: TGTGCCAGCAGTGACAACAGGATGAATAATCAGCCCCAGCATTTT.

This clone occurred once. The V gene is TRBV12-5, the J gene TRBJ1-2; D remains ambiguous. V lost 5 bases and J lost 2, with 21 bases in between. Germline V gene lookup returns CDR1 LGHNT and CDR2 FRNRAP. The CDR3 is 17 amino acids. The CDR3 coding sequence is TGTGCTAGTGGTCCCGCCTCGGGGTGGCAGGCGAACTATGGCTACACCTTC. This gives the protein CASGPASGWQANYGYTF.

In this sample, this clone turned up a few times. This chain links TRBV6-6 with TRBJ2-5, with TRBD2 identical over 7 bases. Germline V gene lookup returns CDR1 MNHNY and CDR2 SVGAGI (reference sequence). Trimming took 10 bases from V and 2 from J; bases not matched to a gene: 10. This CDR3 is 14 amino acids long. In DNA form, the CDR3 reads TGTGCCACTACCTCCGGGACTATACAAGAGACCCAGTACTTC. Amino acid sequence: CATTSGTIQETQYF.

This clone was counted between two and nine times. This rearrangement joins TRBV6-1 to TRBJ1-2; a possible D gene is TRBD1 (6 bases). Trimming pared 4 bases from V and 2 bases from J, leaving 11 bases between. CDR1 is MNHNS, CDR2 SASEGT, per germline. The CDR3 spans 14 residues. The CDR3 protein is CASSGGGWNYGYTF. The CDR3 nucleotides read TGTGCCAGCAGTGGGGGGGGCTGGAACTATGGCTACACCTTC.

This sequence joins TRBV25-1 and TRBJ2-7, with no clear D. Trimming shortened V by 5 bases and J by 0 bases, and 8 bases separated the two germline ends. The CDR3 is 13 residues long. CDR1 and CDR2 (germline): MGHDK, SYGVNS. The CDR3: CASSLGVSYEQYF. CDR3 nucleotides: TGTGCCAGCAGTCTCGGAGTCTCCTACGAGCAGTACTTC.

The DNA for the CDR3 is TGCGCCAGCAGCTCGGGGACTGACAGGGCCACAGATACGCAGTATTTT. Translated, it gives CASSSGTDRATDTQYF. The chain carries TRBV5-1 and TRBJ2-3; D is perhaps TRBD1 (7 bases). Looked up from germline, CDR1 is SGHRS and CDR2 is YFSETQ. V dropped 3 bases and J dropped 2 bases, with 16 bases sitting between them. The CDR3 totals 16 residues.

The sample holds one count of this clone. The DNA of the CDR3 is TGTGCCACCAGCAGAGGGCGGACAGGCGGCCTCGGAAACACCATATATTTT. This codes for CATSRGRTGGLGNTIYF. The chain uses TRBV15 and TRBJ1-3; 7 bases align to TRBD1. CDR3 length equals 17 residues. After removal of 1 base from V and 4 bases from J, the junction contained 10 bases not matched to a gene. CDR1 is LNHNV, CDR2 YYDKDF, per germline (reference sequence). The full variable domain, rest sourced from reference TRBV15 and TRBJ1-3, is DAMVIQNPRYQVTQFGKPVTLSCSQTLNHNVMYWYQQKSSQAPKLLFHYYDKDFNNEADTPDNFQSRRPNTSFCFLDIRSPGLGDTAMYLCATSRGRTGGLGNTIYFGEGSWLTVV.

CDR3 loop: CASRAGLAGADTQYF. CDR3 coding DNA: TGCGCCAGCCGCGCGGGACTAGCGGGGGCGGATACGCAGTATTTT. The chain has TRBV5-1 and TRBJ2-3; TRBD2 matches 14 bases. Germline V lookup: CDR1 SGHRS, CDR2 YFSETQ. The length of the CDR3 is 15 residues. V gave up 7 bases and J gave up 6 bases; unmatched junction bases: 7.

The CDR3 nucleotides are TGCGCCAGTACGACAGGAGGCAATGAGCAGTTCTTC. Amino acids: CASTTGGNEQFF. J is TRBJ2-1 and V is TRBV4-1, with a tentative D call TRBD1 (6 bases). CDR3 length: 12 amino acids. Trimming pared 9 bases from V and 6 bases from J, leaving 12 bases between. Germline V gene sequence: CDR1 MGHRA, CDR2 YSYEKL.

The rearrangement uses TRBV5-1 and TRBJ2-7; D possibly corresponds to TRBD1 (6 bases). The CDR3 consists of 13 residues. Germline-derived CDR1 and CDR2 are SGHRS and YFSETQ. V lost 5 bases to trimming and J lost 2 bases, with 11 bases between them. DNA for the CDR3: TGCGCCAGCAGGTCGACAGGTGCCTACGAGCAGTACTTC. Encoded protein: CASRSTGAYEQYF.

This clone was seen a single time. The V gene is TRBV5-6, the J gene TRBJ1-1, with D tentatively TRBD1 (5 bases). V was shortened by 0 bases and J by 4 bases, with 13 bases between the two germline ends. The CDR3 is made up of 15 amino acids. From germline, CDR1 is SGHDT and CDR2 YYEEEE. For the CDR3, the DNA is TGTGCCAGCAGCTTGGGGTCAGGGAAGGGCACTGAAGCTTTCTTT. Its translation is CASSLGSGKGTEAFF.

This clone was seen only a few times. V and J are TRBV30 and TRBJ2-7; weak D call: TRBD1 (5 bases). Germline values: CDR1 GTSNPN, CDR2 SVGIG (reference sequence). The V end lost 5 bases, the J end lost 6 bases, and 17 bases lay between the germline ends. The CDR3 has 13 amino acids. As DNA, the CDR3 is TGTGCCTGGGCTATGCGCGCGCAGGGCGAGCAGTACTTC. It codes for CAWAMRAQGEQYF.

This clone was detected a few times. The CDR3 sequence: CAWRDTPNYGYTF. The CDR3 coding sequence is TGTGCCTGGAGGGACACTCCTAACTATGGCTACACCTTC. The V call is TRBV30, the J call TRBJ1-2; a weak D match, TRBD1 (5 bases). This CDR3 contains 13 residues. Germline CDR1 GTSNPN, CDR2 SVGIG (reference sequence). V was cut by 3 bases and J by 0 bases, with 8 bases left in between.

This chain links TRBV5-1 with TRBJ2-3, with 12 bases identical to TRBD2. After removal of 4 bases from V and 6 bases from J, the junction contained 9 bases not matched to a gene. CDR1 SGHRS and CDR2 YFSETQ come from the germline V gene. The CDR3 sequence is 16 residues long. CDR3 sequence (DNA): TGCGCCAGCAGCAGACTAGCGGGGGAGCCCGGGGATACGCAGTATTTT. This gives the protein CASSRLAGEPGDTQYF.

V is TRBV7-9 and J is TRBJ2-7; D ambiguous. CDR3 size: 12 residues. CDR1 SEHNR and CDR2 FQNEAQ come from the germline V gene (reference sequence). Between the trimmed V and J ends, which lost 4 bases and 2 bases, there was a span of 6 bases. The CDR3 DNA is TGTGCCAGCAGCTCACAGACCTACGAGCAGTACTTC. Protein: CASSSQTYEQYF.

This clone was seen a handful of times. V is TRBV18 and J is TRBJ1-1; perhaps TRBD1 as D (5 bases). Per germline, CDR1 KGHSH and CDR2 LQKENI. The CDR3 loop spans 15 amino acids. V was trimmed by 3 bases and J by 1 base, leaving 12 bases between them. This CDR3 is CASSPLQEQNTEAFF. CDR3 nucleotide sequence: TGTGCCAGCTCACCTCTACAGGAGCAGAACACTGAAGCTTTCTTT. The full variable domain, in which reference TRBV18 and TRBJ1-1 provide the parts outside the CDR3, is NAGVMQNPRHLVRRRGQEARLRCSPMKGHSHVYWYRQLPEEGLKFMVYLQKENIIDESGMPKERFSAEFPKEGPSILRIQQVVRGDSAAYFCASSPLQEQNTEAFFGQGTRLTVV.

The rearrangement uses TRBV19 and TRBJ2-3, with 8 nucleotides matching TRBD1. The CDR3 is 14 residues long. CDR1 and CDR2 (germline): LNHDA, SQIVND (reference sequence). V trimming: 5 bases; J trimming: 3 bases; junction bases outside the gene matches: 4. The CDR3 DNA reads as TGTGCCAGTAGTTTATGGACAGGGACAGATACGCAGTATTTT. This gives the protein CASSLWTGTDTQYF. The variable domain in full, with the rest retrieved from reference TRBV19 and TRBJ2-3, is DGGITQSPKYLFRKEGQNVTLSCEQNLNHDAMYWYRQDPGQGLRLIYYSQIVNDFQKGDIAEGYSVSREKKESFPLTVTSAQKNPTAFYLCASSLWTGTDTQYFGPGTRLTVL.

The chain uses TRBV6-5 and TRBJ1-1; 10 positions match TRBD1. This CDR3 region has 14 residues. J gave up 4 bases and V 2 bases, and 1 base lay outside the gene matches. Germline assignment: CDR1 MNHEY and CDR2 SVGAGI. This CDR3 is CASSYGQGGTEAFF. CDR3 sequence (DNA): TGTGCCAGCAGTTACGGACAGGGGGGCACTGAAGCTTTCTTT.

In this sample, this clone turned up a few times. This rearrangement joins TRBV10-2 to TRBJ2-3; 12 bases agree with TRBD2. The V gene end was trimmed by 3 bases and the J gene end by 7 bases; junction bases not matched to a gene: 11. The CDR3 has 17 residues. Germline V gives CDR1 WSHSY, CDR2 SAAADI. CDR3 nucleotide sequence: TGCGCCAGCAGTGACCGCCTGGCTAGCGGGGGGGCAAATACGCAGTATTTT. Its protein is CASSDRLASGGANTQYF.

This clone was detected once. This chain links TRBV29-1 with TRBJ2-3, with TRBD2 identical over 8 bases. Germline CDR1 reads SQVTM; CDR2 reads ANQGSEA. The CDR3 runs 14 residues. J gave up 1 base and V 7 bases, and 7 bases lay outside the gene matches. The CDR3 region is CSAGAGAGTDTQYF. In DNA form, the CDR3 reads TGCAGCGCCGGAGCGGGGGCGGGCACAGATACGCAGTATTTT.